These 13 T cell receptor beta chains came from one sample sequenced in a study of CD8+CD57+ T cells in acquired aplastic anemia. Researchers used genomic DNA as the template to profile TCR beta VDJ and CDR3. TCRdb itself ran the reads through MiXCR, one entry per CDR3 protein. The data contain 200,000 to 250,000 distinct CDR3 sequences, over 55% of them seen just once; the ten biggest clones take up about 29%. What was sequenced was sorted CD4+, CD8+, or CD8+CD57+ T cells (not recorded which) from PBMCs. The receptor source for this set is a human donor in good health.

Remarks on this clonotype: Because the CDR3's place on the DNA is in doubt, the DNA is left out and the CDR3 is given as listed by TCRdb. The chain has TRBV25-1 and TRBJ2-1. Including both end residues, the CDR3 is 19 amino acids long. Germline values: CDR1 MGHDK, CDR2 SYGVNS. The CDR3 is CASSIYLCSVDPSYNEQFF.

The chain is built from TRBV7-9 and TRBJ2-7; D gene uncertain. The CDR3 has 13 amino acids. From germline, CDR1 is SEHNR and CDR2 FQNEAQ (reference sequence). V was trimmed by 9 bases and J by 1 base, leaving 13 bases between them. CDR3 protein: CASSRSGSYEQYF. CDR3 DNA: TGTGCCAGTAGTAGGTCTGGTTCCTACGAGCAGTACTTC.

This clonotype was detected ten times or more. The gene calls are TRBV6-5 and TRBJ2-2; the D gene could be TRBD1 or TRBD2 (6 bases each). The CDR3 extends over 16 amino acids. The germline gives CDR1 MNHEY, CDR2 SVGAGI. The V and J ends lost 6 bases and 0 bases respectively, with 14 bases between them. The CDR3 DNA reads as TGTGCCAGCAGCTGGGGGGCAGATCCGAACACCGGGGAGCTGTTTTTT. Translating gives CASSWGADPNTGELFF.

V and J are TRBV7-9 and TRBJ2-7, with 7 positions matching TRBD2. The V and J ends lost 0 bases and 5 bases, in that order; junction bases with no gene match: 1. The CDR3 spans 13 residues. From germline, CDR1 is SEHNR and CDR2 FQNEAQ (reference sequence). The CDR3 sequence: CASSLASGNEQYF. As DNA, the CDR3 is TGTGCCAGCAGCTTAGCGAGCGGGAACGAGCAGTACTTC.

As concerns this clonotype: One end of the junction is discordant with germline, which a read error may explain. The J gene is TRBJ1-3, the V gene TRBV15; TRBD1 might be the D (5 bases). The CDR3 has 15 amino acids. Per germline, CDR1 LNHNV and CDR2 YYDKDF (reference sequence). CDR3 coding DNA: TGTGCCACCAGCGGAGAGGGGAGCTCTGGAAACACCATATATTTT. As protein: CATSGEGSSGNTIYF.

Remarks on this clonotype: A junction end diverges from the germline sequence, so it may reflect a read error. This chain links TRBV7-7 with TRBJ2-1; 7 bases line up with TRBD2. The length of the CDR3 is 16 residues. CDR1 SSHAT and CDR2 FNYEAQ come from the germline V gene (reference sequence). This CDR3 is CASSLQAGVQHNEQFF. CDR3 nucleotides: TGTGCTAGCAGCCTTCAGGCGGGGGTGCAACACAATGAGCAGTTCTTC. The full variable domain, rest sourced from reference TRBV7-7 and TRBJ2-1, is GAGVSQSPRYKVTKRGQDVTLRCDPISSHATLYWYQQALGQGPEFLTYFNYEAQPDKSGLPSDRFSAERPEGSISTLTIQRTEQRDSAMYRCASSLQAGVQHNEQFFGPGTRLTVL.

This sequence joins TRBV24-1 and TRBJ1-5; 8 positions match TRBD1. Germline trimming cut 3 bases from V and 3 bases from J; bases unmatched to any gene: 6. This CDR3 contains 16 residues. CDR1 and CDR2 (germline): KGHDR, SFDVKD. The CDR3 protein is CATSDPTGDHNQPQHF. CDR3 coding DNA: TGTGCCACCAGTGATCCGACAGGGGATCACAATCAGCCCCAGCATTTT.

V and J are TRBV20-1 and TRBJ1-5; no reliable D call. Trimming removed 3 bases from V and 5 bases from J, with 11 bases in between. This CDR3 is built from 13 residues. Germline V gene lookup returns CDR1 DFQATT and CDR2 SNEGSKA (reference sequence). The CDR3 DNA sequence: TGCAGTGCTAGCCTAACGCGAGATCAGCCCCAGCATTTT. Translation gives CSASLTRDQPQHF.

V and J are TRBV2 and TRBJ1-6; D not certain. CDR1 is SNHLY, CDR2 FYNNEI, per germline. CDR3 length: 12 amino acids. V was trimmed by 8 bases and J by 4 bases, leaving 6 bases between them. The CDR3, as DNA: TGTGCCAGCCAGGTTTATAATTCACCCCTCCACTTT. Translated: CASQVYNSPLHF.

The table lists this clonotype with a few counts. This chain connects TRBV15 to TRBJ1-2, with D uncertain. This CDR3 region has 12 residues. The V gene's germline CDR1 is LNHNV and CDR2 YYDKDF (reference sequence). V was trimmed by 6 bases and J by 3 bases, leaving 8 bases between them. CDR3 region: CATSNQDYGYTF. CDR3 sequence (DNA): TGTGCCACCAGTAACCAGGACTATGGCTACACCTTC.

This chain uses TRBV7-2 with TRBJ2-7; possible D gene TRBD2, 6 bases. The length of the CDR3 is 15 residues. Trimming shortened V by 1 base and J by 5 bases, and 15 bases separated the two germline ends. Germline assignment: CDR1 SGHTA and CDR2 FQGNSA. This CDR3 reads CASSLGGGRVNEQYF. CDR3 nucleotides: TGTGCCAGCAGCTTAGGTGGGGGGAGAGTCAACGAGCAGTACTTC.

The chain combines TRBV15 with TRBJ2-2; 8 bases agree with TRBD1. The CDR3 is 15 residues long. V lost 2 bases, J lost 5 bases, and 4 bases stayed unmatched. From germline, CDR1 is LNHNV and CDR2 YYDKDF (reference sequence). CDR3 in amino acids: CATSRITGGTGELFF. In DNA, the CDR3 is TGTGCCACCAGCAGAATTACAGGGGGGACCGGGGAGCTGTTTTTT. Complete variable domain (other parts from reference TRBV15 and TRBJ2-2): DAMVIQNPRYQVTQFGKPVTLSCSQTLNHNVMYWYQQKSSQAPKLLFHYYDKDFNNEADTPDNFQSRRPNTSFCFLDIRSPGLGDTAMYLCATSRITGGTGELFFGEGSRLTVL.

The chain carries TRBV15 and TRBJ2-1, with no clear D. Germline-derived CDR1 and CDR2 are LNHNV and YYDKDF (reference sequence). Trimming shortened V by 0 bases and J by 8 bases, and 14 bases separated the two germline ends. The CDR3 spans 15 residues. CDR3 sequence reads: CATSRDRDAGHEQFF. In DNA, the CDR3 is TGTGCCACCAGCAGAGATAGGGATGCCGGGCATGAGCAGTTCTTC.